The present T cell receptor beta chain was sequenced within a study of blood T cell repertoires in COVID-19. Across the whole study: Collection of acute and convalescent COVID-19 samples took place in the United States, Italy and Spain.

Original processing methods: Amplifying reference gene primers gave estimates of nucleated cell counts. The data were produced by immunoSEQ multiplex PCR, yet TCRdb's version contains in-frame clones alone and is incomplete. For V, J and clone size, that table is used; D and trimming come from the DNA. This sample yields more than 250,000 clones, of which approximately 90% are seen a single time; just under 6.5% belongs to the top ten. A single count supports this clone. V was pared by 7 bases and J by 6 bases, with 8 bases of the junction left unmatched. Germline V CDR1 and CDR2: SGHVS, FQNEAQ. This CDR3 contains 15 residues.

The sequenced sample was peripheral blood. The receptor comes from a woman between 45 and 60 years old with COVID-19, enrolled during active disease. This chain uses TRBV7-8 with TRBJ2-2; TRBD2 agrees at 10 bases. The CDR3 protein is CASTLPGLASGELFF. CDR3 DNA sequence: TGTGCCAGCACCTTGCCGGGACTAGCGTCCGGGGAGCTGTTTTTT.